This T cell receptor beta chain was identified in a study of human T cells and chemical hapten exposure. Overall study: Sensitization applied 2% DPC to about 2 cm by about 2 cm of upper inner arm skin.

TCRdb re-called the RACE reads through MiXCR, storing one row per CDR3 protein. Of 89,000 or so distinct CDR3 sequences listed, around 6.7% are singletons. Described time point: patch test 2, 6 weeks after DPC sensitization. Treatment: therapeutic diphenylcyclopropenone sensitization with weekly scalp DPC. Venepuncture was done earlier than the placement of each patch test. The study extracted total RNA from unfractionated whole blood. This clonotype has at least ten counts. V lost 2 bases and J 7 bases, leaving 3 bases between the germline ends. The CDR3 totals 11 residues. The chain employs TRBV12-3 or TRBV12-4 and TRBJ2-1; D is uncertain. This sequence was found in a woman younger than 45 with alopecia areata. Some clones in this sample may be carry-over from other donors' samples. Sequenced here: whole blood, sampled in connection with sensitization to the hapten diphenylcyclopropenone (DPC). CDR3 bases: TGTGCCAGCAGTTTATTAAATGAGCAGTTCTTC. Translated, it gives CASSLLNEQFF.